The source of this T cell receptor beta chain is a study of CD4 and CD8 cells across lung adenocarcinoma regions. TCRdb recomputed calls from the PCR reads with MiXCR, one row per CDR3 protein. The table has some 3,100 distinct CDR3 sequences, about 60% seen once. Trimming left V 5 bases short and J 1 base short, with 14 bases between. The CDR3 spans 15 residues. Germline V lookup: CDR1 MNHNS, CDR2 SASEGT. Donors had localized lung adenocarcinoma, a non-small cell lung cancer. This sequence was found in a female donor with lung adenocarcinoma. The CD4 and CD8 labels of this study may be unreliable. The rearrangement links TRBV6-1 to TRBJ2-5; a weak D match, TRBD1 (5 bases). Sequencing input: CD8+ T cells from the margin of a lung tumor. CDR3 in amino acids: CASSPQGVTQETQYF. The CDR3 coding sequence is TGTGCCAGCAGTCCCCAGGGTGTCACCCAAGAGACCCAGTACTTC.